This T cell receptor beta chain was retrieved from a study of identical twins. Broader study findings: Abundant beta clonotypes from cord blood had fewer insertions, unlike memory repertoires, which showed none.

It was template switching that added a universal primer site, and there were unique molecular identifiers on the cDNA. Via MiXCR, TCRdb re-called the 5' RACE reads, giving one row per CDR3 protein. The table includes 200,000 or so distinct CDR3 sequences, around 8% detected once. Trimming removed 1 base at V and 0 bases at J, with 20 bases between. Looked up from germline, CDR1 is LGHNA and CDR2 is YNFKEQ. The CDR3 is 19 residues long. In the case of this clonotype: As yet, its antigen is unknown.

In addition, the sample was reused for a study of yellow fever vaccine responses in identical twins.

The chain links TRBV4-2 to TRBJ2-3, with no clear D. The specimen sequenced was memory (CD45RO+) T cells sorted from blood. The clonotype comes from a woman aged 18 to 35 in good health. CDR3 DNA sequence: TGTGCCAGCAGCCAAGCTCTCCCCCTCCCACCCGCGAGCACAGATACGCAGTATTTT. Translation gives CASSQALPLPPASTDTQYF.